This is a list of T cell receptor beta chains from one sample in a study of blood T cell repertoires in COVID-19. Some clones are missing from TCRdb's copy, which holds only in-frame ones; the method was immunoSEQ multiplex PCR. The sample includes under 250,000 clones, around nine tenths of them seen just once. The sample comprised PBMCs or T cells enriched from blood (not recorded which). The receptors originated from a young man who had recovered from COVID-19. The CDR3 runs from the conserved cysteine through the conserved F or W. The D gene is left open where the match is weak. Size is stated for part of the rows, as once, few or many counts, or as a class when the clone is expanded.

j_call clone_size d_call v_call cdr3_aa cdr3_nt
TRBJ2-7 NA NA TRBV14 CASSQGLEQYF TGTGCCAGCAGCCAAGGACTCGAGCAGTACTTC
TRBJ2-4 NA TRBD2 TRBV5-1 CASSPSAAGGAKNIQYF TGCGCCAGCAGCCCCAGCGCAGCGGGAGGAGCCAAAAACATTCAGTACTTC
TRBJ2-7 NA NA TRBV30 CAWSVNSGYEQYF TGTGCCTGGAGTGTAAATAGCGGCTACGAGCAGTACTTC
TRBJ2-1 NA TRBD1 TRBV6-5 CASSYGTGWDEQFF TGTGCCAGCAGTTACGGGACAGGGTGGGATGAGCAGTTCTTC
TRBJ1-2 once NA TRBV19 CASSQLGEAAYGYTF TGTGCCAGTAGTCAATTGGGGGAGGCTGCCTATGGCTACACCTTC
TRBJ1-1 NA NA TRBV14 CASSQLPTTEAFF TGTGCCAGCAGCCAACTACCAACCACTGAAGCTTTCTTT
TRBJ2-1 NA NA TRBV6-4 CASSVQGYNEQFF TGTGCCAGCAGTGTACAGGGATACAATGAGCAGTTCTTC
TRBJ1-3 NA NA TRBV7-9 CASSRHDSGNTIYF TGTGCCAGCAGCCGACACGACTCTGGAAACACCATATATTTT
TRBJ2-7 NA NA TRBV30 CAWSVLLGGSYEQYF TGTGCCTGGAGTGTACTATTGGGTGGCAGCTACGAGCAGTACTTC
TRBJ2-7 NA TRBD1 TRBV5-4 CASSLIRGSSYEQYF TGTGCCAGCAGCTTAATCAGGGGGTCCTCCTACGAGCAGTACTTC
TRBJ2-1 few TRBD1 TRBV25-1 CASSEPGTGVYEQFF TGTGCCAGCAGTGAACCCGGGACAGGGGTGTATGAGCAGTTCTTC
TRBJ1-2 NA NA TRBV30 CAWTLMQGYGYTF TGTGCCTGGACCCTCATGCAGGGCTATGGCTACACCTTC
TRBJ2-2 NA TRBD1 TRBV5-1 CASSLGDREAGELFF TGCGCCAGCAGCTTGGGGGACAGGGAGGCCGGGGAGCTGTTTTTT
TRBJ2-2 NA TRBD2 TRBV9 CASSAGVSGRNTGELFF TGTGCCAGCAGCGCCGGTGTTAGCGGGAGAAACACCGGGGAGCTGTTTTTT
TRBJ2-1 NA NA TRBV3-1/TRBV3-2 CASSLPAAEVNEQFF TGTGCCAGCAGCCTCCCCGCGGCTGAAGTGAATGAGCAGTTCTTC
TRBJ2-5 once TRBD1 TRBV5-6 CARMTGGGYQETQYF TGTGCCAGAATGACAGGGGGAGGGTACCAAGAGACCCAGTACTTC
TRBJ1-2 NA NA TRBV2 CASSEYCYYGYTF TGTGCCAGCAGTGAATACTGCTACTATGGCTACACCTTC
TRBJ2-1 NA TRBD1 TRBV5-1 CASSLGGVDRAGNEQFF TGCGCCAGCAGCTTGGGAGGCGTGGACAGGGCAGGGAATGAGCAGTTCTTC
TRBJ2-2 NA TRBD1 TRBV19 CASKGQANTGELFF TGTGCCAGTAAGGGACAGGCAAACACCGGGGAGCTGTTTTTT
TRBJ2-7 NA NA TRBV27 CASSSHAGSYEQYF TGTGCCAGCAGTTCCCACGCGGGCTCCTACGAGCAGTACTTC
TRBJ2-1 NA NA TRBV5-4 CASSLDFNEQFF TGTGCCAGCAGCTTGGACTTTAATGAGCAGTTCTTC
TRBJ2-7 NA NA TRBV10-3 CATHSVGEQYF TGTGCCACTCATTCGGTTGGCGAGCAGTACTTC
TRBJ1-6 NA TRBD1 TRBV5-1 CASSLAGQGSPLHF TGCGCCAGCAGCTTGGCGGGACAGGGGTCACCCCTCCACTTT
TRBJ2-7 NA NA TRBV5-1 CASSLGVGGLYEQYF TGCGCCAGCAGCTTGGGGGTCGGCGGATTATACGAGCAGTACTTC
TRBJ1-5 NA TRBD1 TRBV19 CASSPDRGRNQPQHF TGTGCCAGTAGCCCCGACAGGGGAAGGAATCAGCCCCAGCATTTT
TRBJ1-1 NA TRBD1 TRBV5-1 CASSLYVRDRFGNTEAFF TGCGCCAGCAGCTTATATGTCCGGGACAGGTTCGGGAACACTGAAGCTTTCTTT
TRBJ1-1 once NA TRBV10-2 CASTAGRGRTEAFF TGCGCCAGCACTGCGGGGCGAGGGCGCACTGAAGCTTTCTTT
TRBJ1-5 NA TRBD1 TRBV28 CASSLGQGVIQPQHF TGTGCCAGCAGTTTAGGACAGGGGGTAATTCAGCCCCAGCATTTT
TRBJ2-7 NA TRBD2 TRBV18 CASSPVDSGSYEQYF TGTGCCAGCTCACCTGTCGATAGCGGGAGTTACGAGCAGTACTTC
TRBJ2-3 once NA TRBV10-3 CAIRDAAVSTDTQYF TGTGCCATCAGGGATGCGGCGGTTAGCACAGATACGCAGTATTTT
TRBJ2-1 NA NA TRBV5-1 CASSLQVYGYNEQFF TGCGCCAGCAGCTTACAGGTGTATGGCTACAATGAGCAGTTCTTC
TRBJ1-2 NA NA TRBV5-6 CASSPGGYGYTF TGTGCCAGCAGCCCCGGGGGGTATGGCTACACCTTC
TRBJ2-3 NA NA TRBV12-3/TRBV12-4 CASSSRGIDTQYF TGTGCCAGCAGTTCAAGAGGAATAGATACGCAGTATTTT
TRBJ2-1 NA TRBD1 TRBV28 CASSWDRGGLLDNEQFF TGTGCCAGCAGTTGGGACAGGGGGGGACTGTTGGACAATGAGCAGTTCTTC
TRBJ1-2 NA NA TRBV28 CASNTDRNYGYTF TGTGCCAGCAACACCGACAGGAACTATGGCTACACCTTC
TRBJ1-5 NA TRBD1 TRBV2 CASRYEGARQPQHF TGTGCCAGCAGGTACGAGGGGGCGCGGCAGCCCCAGCATTTT
TRBJ2-1 NA NA TRBV25-1 CASSESVGYEQFF TGTGCCAGCAGTGAATCCGTCGGGTATGAGCAGTTCTTC